This passage covers 12 T cell receptor beta chains from one sample sequenced in a study of vaccination effects on CD4 cells after COVID-19. Antigen specificity for these receptors is unknown. The ViraFEST assay expanded antigen-specific CD4+ T cells with viral peptide pools before sequencing. Upon completion of more than 9 days in culture, CD4+ T cells were isolated. Vaccine recipients had no previous SARS-CoV-2 infection; their nucleocapsid antibodies were negative. Measured with immunoSEQ multiplex PCR; TCRdb has only the in-frame clones, and not every one. The data hold 25,000 to 30,000 clones, with about 70% observed a single time. This sample comprised CD4+ T cells from PBMCs cultured with HCoV-NL63 spike peptides, obtained before COVID-19 vaccination. The receptors shown here come from a human donor who received a COVID-19 vaccine.

The rearrangement joins TRBV5-8 to TRBJ2-7, with D possibly being TRBD1 (5 bases). The germline V and J ends were trimmed by 3 bases and 2 bases, with 9 bases remaining between them. Germline V gene lookup returns CDR1 SGHTS and CDR2 YDEGEE. The CDR3 loop spans 13 amino acids. CDR3 protein: CASSYTGTYEQYF. The DNA of the CDR3 is TGTGCCAGCAGCTATACAGGAACCTACGAGCAGTACTTC.

The chain employs TRBV2 and TRBJ1-5; 10 bases fit TRBD1. This CDR3 has 16 residues. Germline values: CDR1 SNHLY, CDR2 FYNNEI. V shed 5 bases, J shed 1 base, and the junction held 5 bases outside the gene matches. In DNA form, the CDR3 reads TGTGCCAGCAGTCCCCAGACAGGGGGCAGCAATCAGCCCCAGCATTTT. It specifies CASSPQTGGSNQPQHF.

V and J are TRBV12-5 and TRBJ1-3, with D maybe TRBD1 (5 bases). In germline, CDR1 is LGHNT, CDR2 FRNRAP. V was shortened by 3 bases and J by 0 bases, with 9 bases between the two germline ends. The CDR3 covers 15 residues. In DNA form, the CDR3 reads TGTGCTAGTGGTTTTACCGGGGGCTCTGGAAACACCATATATTTT. Translated, it gives CASGFTGGSGNTIYF.

This clone was found once. V and J are TRBV28 and TRBJ2-3, with 8 positions matching TRBD2. J was trimmed by 6 bases and V by 2 bases; bases with no gene match: 10. The CDR3 loop spans 16 amino acids. From germline, CDR1 is MDHEN and CDR2 SYDVKM. DNA for the CDR3: TGTGCCAGCAGTTTAATTACTAGCGGACCCAGGGATACGCAGTATTTT. Translated, it gives CASSLITSGPRDTQYF.

This clone has only a few counts. The chain carries TRBV11-2 and TRBJ1-1, with D perhaps matching TRBD1 (5 bases). The CDR3 is made up of 14 amino acids. From germline, CDR1 is SGHAT and CDR2 FQNNGV. Between the trimmed V and J ends, which lost 1 base and 9 bases, there was a span of 15 bases. The chain's CDR3 is CASSLAQGVGQAFF. Written as DNA, the CDR3 is TGTGCCAGCAGCTTAGCCCAAGGGGTCGGCCAAGCTTTCTTT.

This clone was detected only a few times. V and J are TRBV6-4 and TRBJ1-2; D is unresolved. This CDR3 has 12 residues. V lost 6 bases, J lost 7 bases, and 12 bases lay in between. Germline CDR1 reads MRHNA; CDR2 reads SNTAGT. CDR3 sequence: CASRGLNGGYTF. For the CDR3, the DNA is TGTGCCAGCAGAGGACTCAACGGTGGCTACACCTTC.

V and J are TRBV5-6 and TRBJ2-3; no clear D gene. Trimming removed 0 bases at V and 3 bases at J, with 11 bases between. The germline V gene has CDR1 SGHDT and CDR2 YYEEEE. The CDR3 sequence is 15 residues long. The CDR3 DNA follows: TGTGCCAGCAGCTTGGGTCTACGCTTTACAGATACGCAGTATTTT. Translation gives CASSLGLRFTDTQYF. Variable domain in full (rest from reference TRBV5-6 and TRBJ2-3): DAGVTQSPTHLIKTRGQQVTLRCSPKSGHDTVSWYQQALGQGPQFIFQYYEEEERQRGNFPDRFSGHQFPNYSSELNVNALLLGDSALYLCASSLGLRFTDTQYFGPGTRLTVL.

The V and J genes are TRBV19 and TRBJ1-5, with D uncertain. Trimming removed 7 bases at V and 7 bases at J, with 11 bases between. The germline CDR1 and CDR2 sequences are LNHDA and SQIVND (reference sequence). This CDR3 contains 12 residues. Written as DNA, the CDR3 is TGTGCCAGTAATCGAGGGAACCAGCCCCAGCATTTT. This encodes CASNRGNQPQHF. Full variable domain (rest looked up from reference TRBV19 and TRBJ1-5): DGGITQSPKYLFRKEGQNVTLSCEQNLNHDAMYWYRQDPGQGLRLIYYSQIVNDFQKGDIAEGYSVSREKKESFPLTVTSAQKNPTAFYLCASNRGNQPQHFGDGTRLSIL.

This clone was counted a few times. This chain uses TRBV5-4 with TRBJ1-6, with 9 bases that match TRBD1. The germline gives CDR1 SGHNT, CDR2 YYREEE (reference sequence). The CDR3 length is 14 residues. The V gene end was trimmed by 4 bases and the J gene end by 6 bases; junction bases not matched to a gene: 2. The DNA of the CDR3 is TGTGCCAGCAGCGGGGGACAGGGTAATTCACCCCTCCACTTT. Residues: CASSGGQGNSPLHF.

The chain uses TRBV6-5 and TRBJ2-1; 9 bases fit TRBD1. The CDR3 is made up of 13 amino acids. The V gene's germline CDR1 is MNHEY and CDR2 SVGAGI. Unmatched junction bases numbered 7, after V lost 7 bases and J lost 9 bases. The CDR3 sequence is CASKRTGVVEQFF. In DNA, the CDR3 is TGTGCCAGCAAGAGGACAGGGGTGGTTGAGCAGTTCTTC.

V is TRBV30 and J is TRBJ1-5, with D perhaps TRBD1 (5 bases). Trimming removed 1 base at V and 0 bases at J, with 16 bases between. The germline V gene has CDR1 GTSNPN and CDR2 SVGIG (reference sequence). The length of the CDR3 is 17 residues. The CDR3, as DNA: TGTGCCTGGAGTGACGGGTACAGGACTCTTAGCAATCAGCCCCAGCATTTT. It translates to CAWSDGYRTLSNQPQHF.

The chain uses TRBV30 and TRBJ2-1, with TRBD2 identical over 9 bases. J was trimmed by 9 bases and V by 0 bases; bases with no gene match: 15. Germline V CDR1 and CDR2: GTSNPN, SVGIG (reference sequence). The CDR3 loop spans 17 amino acids. Here the CDR3 reads CAWSVQWSASGAGEQFF. CDR3 in DNA: TGTGCCTGGAGTGTACAATGGAGCGCTAGCGGGGCGGGTGAGCAGTTCTTC.